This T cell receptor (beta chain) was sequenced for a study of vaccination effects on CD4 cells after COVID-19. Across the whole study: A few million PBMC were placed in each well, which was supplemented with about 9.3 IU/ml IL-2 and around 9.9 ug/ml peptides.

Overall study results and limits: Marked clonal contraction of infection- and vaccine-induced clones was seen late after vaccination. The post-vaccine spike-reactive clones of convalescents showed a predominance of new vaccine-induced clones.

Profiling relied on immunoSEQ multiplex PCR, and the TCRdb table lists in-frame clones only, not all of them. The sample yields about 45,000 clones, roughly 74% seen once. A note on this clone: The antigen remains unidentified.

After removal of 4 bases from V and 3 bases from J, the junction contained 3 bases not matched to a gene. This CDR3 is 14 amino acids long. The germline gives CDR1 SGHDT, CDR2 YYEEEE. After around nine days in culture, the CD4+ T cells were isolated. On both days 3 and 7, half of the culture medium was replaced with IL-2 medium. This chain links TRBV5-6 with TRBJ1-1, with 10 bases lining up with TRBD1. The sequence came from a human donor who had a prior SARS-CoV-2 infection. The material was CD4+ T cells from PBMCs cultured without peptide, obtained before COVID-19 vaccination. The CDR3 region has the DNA TGTGCCAGCAGCGGGACAGGGGTCTACACTGAAGCTTTCTTT. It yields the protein CASSGTGVYTEAFF.